The clone carrying this T cell receptor (beta chain) was detected many times. Time point meaning: patch test 1, 2 weeks after DPC sensitization. Described treatment: therapeutic diphenylcyclopropenone sensitization with weekly scalp DPC. Whole blood, unfractionated, served as the material for total RNA extraction. The sample originates from a study of human T cells and chemical hapten exposure. What the library attached to individual cDNA molecules were unique molecular identifiers. TCRdb reprocessed the RACE reads via MiXCR and lists one record per CDR3 protein. The repertoire holds 42,000 or so distinct CDR3 sequences, about 4% seen once, with 20% to 30% in the top ten. This TCR came from a man in his forties or fifties with alopecia areata. Some clones in this sample may be carry-over from other donors' samples. Sequences were derived from whole blood, sampled in connection with sensitization to the hapten diphenylcyclopropenone (DPC).

The CDR3 protein is CASSPSGAEETQYF. The CDR3 DNA is TGTGCCAGCAGTCCATCGGGAGCGGAAGAGACCCAGTACTTC. V usage is TRBV28 and J usage is TRBJ2-5; TRBD2 is a possible D gene (6 bases). The V and J ends lost 5 bases and 3 bases respectively, with 13 bases between them. CDR1 is MDHEN and CDR2 is SYDVKM in the germline V gene. This CDR3 contains 14 residues.